Below are 26 T cell receptor beta chains sequenced from a single sample in a study of CD8 T cells in Susac syndrome (dated by TCRdb to about 2019). The library was built by means of the immunoSEQ multiplex PCR assay. RNA was extracted with the RNeasy kit and roughly 0.5 to 1 ug was reverse transcribed using random hexamers. TCRdb redid the processing of the public reads, applying fastp at Q25 and MiXCR, and retained in-frame beta chains. Merged by CDR3 protein, the rows form single entries marked with the most common genes and DNA. Recorded for this sample are approximately 190,000 distinct CDR3 sequences; 95% of them occurred a single time. The ten largest clones represent about 0.17% of the sample. Sequencing input: CD8+ T cells from PBMCs. The source of these receptors is a human donor with Susac syndrome.

This chain uses TRBV6-5 with TRBJ2-7; either TRBD1 or TRBD2 may supply D (5 bases each). Germline-derived CDR1 and CDR2 are MNHEY and SVGAGI. This CDR3 comprises 15 residues. Trimming cost V 2 bases and J 2 bases, with 13 bases left between them. CDR3 nucleotide sequence: TGTGCCAGCAGTTACCAGCGGCAGGGCGCCTACGAGCAGTACTTC. This sequence encodes CASSYQRQGAYEQYF.

The chain combines TRBV12-5 with TRBJ1-1, with 8 bases lining up with TRBD1. Germline CDR1 is LGHNT and CDR2 is FRNRAP. J lost 4 bases, V lost 6 bases, and 10 bases had no gene match. The CDR3 spans 15 residues. In DNA, the CDR3 is TGTGCTAGTGGAGGGGATCAGGGGGCGCGCACTGAAGCTTTCTTT. Its translation is CASGGDQGARTEAFF. Combining the CDR3 with reference TRBV12-5 and TRBJ1-1 gives the whole variable domain DARVTQTPRHKVTEMGQEVTMRCQPILGHNTVFWYRQTMMQGLELLAYFRNRAPLDDSGMPKDRFSAEMPDATLATLKIQPSEPRDSAVYFCASGGDQGARTEAFFGQGTRLTVV.

This rearrangement joins TRBV5-1 to TRBJ2-5, with D unresolved. V was clipped by 1 base and J by 3 bases, with 7 bases between them. The CDR3 has 13 residues. Germline CDR1 SGHRS, CDR2 YFSETQ. The CDR3 nucleotides read TGCGCCAGCAGCTTGAACCAAGAAGAGACCCAGTACTTC. The encoded protein is CASSLNQEETQYF.

This chain joins TRBV5-6 and TRBJ2-7; D unresolved. Trimming took 7 bases from V and 0 from J, leaving 5 bases between them. The CDR3 is made up of 11 amino acids. Germline values: CDR1 SGHDT, CDR2 YYEEEE. DNA of the CDR3: TGTGCCAGCGAGAGCTCCTACGAGCAGTACTTC. This sequence encodes CASESSYEQYF.

This chain uses TRBV28 with TRBJ2-2; D not resolved. The V end lost 5 bases, the J end lost 1 base, and 5 bases lay between the germline ends. The CDR3 extends over 13 amino acids. The germline gives CDR1 MDHEN, CDR2 SYDVKM. The CDR3 DNA follows: TGTGCCAGCAGTCCGGAGAACACCGGGGAGCTGTTTTTT. Amino acid sequence: CASSPENTGELFF.

The chain links TRBV9 to TRBJ1-4; TRBD1 agrees at 11 bases. Germline loops: CDR1 SGDLS, CDR2 YYNGEE. This CDR3 has 18 amino acids. V gave up 3 bases and J gave up 8 bases; unmatched junction bases: 15. The CDR3 bases are TGTGCCAGCAGCGATTCCGGGACAGGGGGATTTGGAGAGGAAAAACTGTTTTTT. Its protein is CASSDSGTGGFGEEKLFF.

This sequence joins TRBV29-1 and TRBJ2-7, with D hard to call. CDR3 length: 13 amino acids. Germline CDR1 SQVTM, CDR2 ANQGSEA. Trimming shortened V by 6 bases and J by 3 bases, and 15 bases separated the two germline ends. The CDR3 sequence: CSVHSYSDYEQYF. The CDR3, as DNA: TGCAGCGTCCACAGCTACAGTGACTACGAGCAGTACTTC.

The chain carries TRBV20-1 and TRBJ2-7; D is ambiguous. Trimming removed 5 bases at V and 7 bases at J, with 12 bases between. The CDR3 consists of 11 residues. Germline lookup yields CDR1 DFQATT and CDR2 SNEGSKA (reference sequence). CDR3 sequence reads: CSAGKALEQYF. CDR3 DNA sequence: TGCAGTGCTGGCAAGGCCCTGGAGCAGTACTTC.

The J gene is TRBJ2-2, the V gene TRBV6-6; TRBD2 is a possible D gene (5 bases). The V end was cut by 5 bases, the J end by 4 bases, with 17 bases between. This CDR3 region has 16 residues. CDR1 and CDR2 from the germline V gene are MNHNY and SVGAGI (reference sequence). CDR3 sequence: CASSRSQRGRTGELFF. The CDR3 DNA is TGTGCCAGCAGTCGCTCCCAAAGAGGGCGCACCGGGGAGCTGTTTTTT.

The chain employs TRBV30 and TRBJ2-5, with 9 nucleotides matching TRBD1. With 0 bases clipped from V and 5 bases from J, the junction kept 7 bases outside the gene matches. This CDR3 is built from 15 residues. Germline CDR1 is GTSNPN and CDR2 is SVGIG (reference sequence). The CDR3 is CAWSVGRTGGETQYF. The CDR3 DNA reads TGTGCCTGGAGTGTGGGGAGAACAGGGGGCGAGACCCAGTACTTC.

The J gene is TRBJ1-2, the V gene TRBV29-1; 9 bases line up with TRBD1. CDR3 length equals 14 residues. The V gene end was trimmed by 0 bases and the J gene end by 4 bases; junction bases not matched to a gene: 3. In germline, CDR1 is SQVTM, CDR2 ANQGSEA. The CDR3 protein is CSVEEWDRVYGYTF. CDR3 DNA sequence: TGCAGCGTTGAAGAATGGGACAGGGTCTATGGCTACACCTTC. Combining the CDR3 with reference TRBV29-1 and TRBJ1-2 gives the whole variable domain SAVISQKPSRDICQRGTSLTIQCQVDSQVTMMFWYRQQPGQSLTLIATANQGSEATYESGFVIDKFPISRPNLTFSTLTVSNMSPEDSSIYLCSVEEWDRVYGYTFGSGTRLTVV.

The V gene is TRBV6-5, the J gene TRBJ1-2; 8 bases are a match to TRBD1. The junction had 14 bases not matched to a gene; V was cut back by 6 bases and J by 8 bases. The CDR3 is made up of 15 amino acids. Germline values: CDR1 MNHEY, CDR2 SVGAGI. The CDR3, as DNA: TGTGCCAGCAGCCCCATCCTGGACAGGGACGACGGCTACACCTTC. Translated: CASSPILDRDDGYTF.

The chain combines TRBV19 with TRBJ2-7, with TRBD2 identical over 7 bases. There are 14 residues in the CDR3. The J segment lost 0 bases and the V segment lost 8 bases, leaving 7 bases of the junction unmatched. Germline lookup yields CDR1 LNHDA and CDR2 SQIVND (reference sequence). The CDR3 DNA follows: TGTGCCAGTTCTAGCGGAAGGAGCTCCTACGAGCAGTACTTC. Its translation is CASSSGRSSYEQYF. Supplemented by reference TRBV19 and TRBJ2-7, the full variable domain reads DGGITQSPKYLFRKEGQNVTLSCEQNLNHDAMYWYRQDPGQGLRLIYYSQIVNDFQKGDIAEGYSVSREKKESFPLTVTSAQKNPTAFYLCASSSGRSSYEQYFGPGTRLTVT.

The rearrangement joins TRBV3-1 to TRBJ2-5; the D is unclear. In germline, CDR1 is LGHDT, CDR2 YNNKEL (reference sequence). Between the trimmed V and J ends, which lost 0 bases and 5 bases, there was a span of 10 bases. The CDR3 sequence is 14 residues long. The CDR3 sequence: CASSQESFSETQYF. CDR3 bases: TGTGCCAGCAGCCAAGAGAGCTTTTCGGAGACCCAGTACTTC.

This chain connects TRBV7-9 to TRBJ1-2, with D possibly TRBD1 on 5 matching bases. This CDR3 has 14 amino acids. CDR1 and CDR2 (germline): SEHNR, FQNEAQ (reference sequence). Trimming took off 5 bases at V and 6 bases at J, with 16 bases between the two ends. CDR3 protein: CASSDGTVVDGYTF. CDR3 nucleotides: TGTGCCAGCAGCGATGGGACGGTGGTGGATGGCTACACCTTC.

J is TRBJ2-3 and V is TRBV7-8, with TRBD2 matching 12 bases. The CDR3 has 18 residues. Trimming removed 1 base from V and 6 bases from J; junction bases left unmatched: 11. The germline CDR1 and CDR2 sequences are SGHVS and FQNEAQ. CDR3 in DNA: TGTGCCAGCAGCTTAGATCGGCTAGCGGGAGGGACACCGGATACGCAGTATTTT. Translated: CASSLDRLAGGTPDTQYF.

V gene TRBV28 combines with J gene TRBJ2-1; D is perhaps TRBD1 or TRBD2 (6 bases each). The germline V gene encodes CDR1 MDHEN and CDR2 SYDVKM. This CDR3 is 15 amino acids long. Trimming pared 6 bases from V and 8 bases from J, leaving 20 bases between. In DNA, the CDR3 is TGTGCCAGCAGATTTGGACTAATCAGGGGCGATGAGCAGTTCTTC. Protein: CASRFGLIRGDEQFF.

The rearrangement joins TRBV11-2 to TRBJ2-1, with 8 bases aligning to TRBD2. The V segment lost 3 bases and the J segment 1 base; nucleotides outside the gene matches: 8. Germline CDR1 is SGHAT and CDR2 is FQNNGV. The CDR3 extends over 17 amino acids. The CDR3 nucleotides read TGTGCCAGCAGCTTCTCCGTTAGCGGGAAGTCCTACAATGAGCAGTTCTTC. Protein: CASSFSVSGKSYNEQFF.

This chain connects TRBV6-1 to TRBJ1-1, with D possibly matching TRBD1 (5 bases). Germline CDR1 MNHNS, CDR2 SASEGT. The CDR3 is 17 residues long. Trimming shortened V by 7 bases and J by 2 bases, and 23 bases separated the two germline ends. The CDR3 reads CASTQIRPGTENTEAFF. The CDR3, as DNA: TGTGCCAGCACCCAAATTCGACCCGGGACGGAAAACACTGAAGCTTTCTTT.

The chain is built from TRBV13 and TRBJ1-1; D is unclear. CDR3 size: 14 residues. Between the trimmed V and J ends, which lost 3 bases and 3 bases, there was a span of 11 bases. Germline lookup yields CDR1 PRHDT and CDR2 FYEKMQ (reference sequence). The CDR3 loop is CASSLRPFDTEAFF. CDR3 nucleotides: TGTGCCAGCAGCTTGAGACCGTTTGACACTGAAGCTTTCTTT.

The rearrangement links TRBV12-3 or TRBV12-4 to TRBJ2-1, with 9 bases fitting TRBD1. The CDR3 spans 15 residues. V lost 3 bases and J lost 6; bases outside the gene matches: 6. The CDR3 sequence: CASSFFDRGSNEQFF. CDR3 nucleotides: TGTGCCAGCAGTTTTTTCGACAGGGGGTCCAATGAGCAGTTCTTC.

The genes are TRBV5-1 and TRBJ2-7, with 7 positions matching TRBD1. The V segment lost 2 bases and the J segment 5 bases; nucleotides outside the gene matches: 7. Germline CDR1 reads SGHRS; CDR2 reads YFSETQ. The CDR3 consists of 14 residues. DNA of the CDR3: TGCGCCAGCAGCTTTGACAGGGTAAACGACGAGCAGTACTTC. This encodes CASSFDRVNDEQYF. Full variable domain (remainder filled in from reference TRBV5-1 and TRBJ2-7): KAGVTQTPRYLIKTRGQQVTLSCSPISGHRSVSWYQQTPGQGLQFLFEYFSETQRNKGNFPGRFSGRQFSNSRSEMNVSTLELGDSALYLCASSFDRVNDEQYFGPGTRLTVT.

The DNA for the CDR3 is TGTGCCAGCAGCTCCCCGGACAGGGACATGTTTGACGAGCAGTACTTC. It specifies CASSSPDRDMFDEQYF. This chain uses TRBV7-8 with TRBJ2-7; 8 bases align to TRBD1. The CDR3 is 16 amino acids. From germline, CDR1 is SGHVS and CDR2 FQNEAQ. The V and J ends lost 4 bases and 5 bases, in that order; junction bases with no gene match: 13. Full variable domain (missing parts from reference TRBV7-8 and TRBJ2-7): GAGVSQSPRYKVAKRGQDVALRCDPISGHVSLFWYQQALGQGPEFLTYFQNEAQLDKSGLPSDRFFAERPEGSVSTLKIQRTQQEDSAVYLCASSSPDRDMFDEQYFGPGTRLTVT.

This chain uses TRBV20-1 with TRBJ2-7, with D possibly being TRBD2 (6 bases). This CDR3 has 14 amino acids. The germline CDR1 and CDR2 sequences are DFQATT and SNEGSKA (reference sequence). V was pared by 0 bases and J by 2 bases, with 11 bases between. The CDR3, as DNA: TGCAGTGCTAGAGATAGGGACTTAGCCTACGAGCAGTACTTC. Protein sequence: CSARDRDLAYEQYF.

The chain carries TRBV7-2 and TRBJ2-3; TRBD2 matches 9 bases. Germline CDR1 SGHTA, CDR2 FQGNSA. This CDR3 spans 12 amino acids. J was trimmed by 11 bases and V by 8 bases; bases with no gene match: 8. The CDR3 DNA sequence: TGTGCCAGCTCTTCCCTAGCGGGGTTGCAGTATTTT. It yields the protein CASSSLAGLQYF.

This rearrangement joins TRBV15 to TRBJ2-5; D is ambiguous. Trimming left V 3 bases short and J 7 bases short, with 9 bases between. This CDR3 contains 12 residues. Germline V gene lookup returns CDR1 LNHNV and CDR2 YYDKDF (reference sequence). The chain's CDR3 is CATSRATGTQYF. The CDR3 nucleotides read TGTGCCACCAGCAGGGCTACCGGGACCCAGTACTTC.